This TCR beta chain appears in the sequencing data of a study of control samples from healthy donors and cancer patients (dated by TCRdb to 2019 to 2021). The germline V gene yields MNHEY for CDR1 and SVGAGI for CDR2. From cysteine to phenylalanine, the CDR3 is 15 amino acids long. The DNA shown is the 45-base CDR3, in frame from base 1. V is cut by 5 bases and J by 1 base, and the space between the germline ends is 12 bases. Receptors were amplified or captured by the immunoSEQ multiplex PCR assay. Sourced from immuneACCESS, this table was stored by TCRdb with only in-frame sequences that have V and J called. A share of the clones is absent; for the studies checked, an unresolved V gene accounts for under half, and the remainder has no known explanation. This sample gives fewer than 200,000 clones in total; just over 95% of them show up just once. Approximately 1% of the sample goes to the ten largest clones.

To note about this clone: Its cognate antigen has yet to be identified. Nothing much larger sits one base from this clone, and base qualities are not available.

The TCR was taken from a young woman in good health. The chain is encoded by TRBV6-5 joined to TRBJ1-5, with no confidently assigned D gene. Material: blood. The CDR3 amino acid sequence is: CASSPHGGSNQPQHF. The DNA reads as follows: TGTGCCAGCAGTCCTCACGGAGGGAGCAATCAGCCCCAGCATTTT.